A single sample is the source of the 2 T cell receptor beta chains below, sequenced in a study of control samples from healthy donors and cancer patients. The data were produced by immunoSEQ multiplex PCR, yet TCRdb's version contains in-frame clones alone and is incomplete. The sample lists fewer than 200,000 clones, around nine tenths occurring once. Sequenced input: blood. These receptors came from a man aged 25-45 years in good health.

This chain joins TRBV15 and TRBJ2-1; 13 bases map to TRBD2. The trim removed 4 bases at V and 7 bases at J, leaving 4 bases unmatched. The CDR3 contains 15 residues. Germline V CDR1 and CDR2: LNHNV, YYDKDF (reference sequence). CDR3 loop: CATSILAGGLNEQFF. The CDR3 DNA reads TGTGCCACCAGCATACTAGCGGGGGGGCTGAATGAGCAGTTCTTC.

The rearrangement links TRBV5-4 to TRBJ2-7; D remains ambiguous. The CDR3 has 16 residues. CDR1 is SGHNT, CDR2 YYREEE, per germline (reference sequence). Deletions cut 2 bases from V and 2 bases from J, with 17 bases between. CDR3 sequence: CASSLPPGPNPYEQYF. CDR3 sequence (DNA): TGTGCCAGCAGCTTACCCCCGGGTCCGAACCCCTACGAGCAGTACTTC.